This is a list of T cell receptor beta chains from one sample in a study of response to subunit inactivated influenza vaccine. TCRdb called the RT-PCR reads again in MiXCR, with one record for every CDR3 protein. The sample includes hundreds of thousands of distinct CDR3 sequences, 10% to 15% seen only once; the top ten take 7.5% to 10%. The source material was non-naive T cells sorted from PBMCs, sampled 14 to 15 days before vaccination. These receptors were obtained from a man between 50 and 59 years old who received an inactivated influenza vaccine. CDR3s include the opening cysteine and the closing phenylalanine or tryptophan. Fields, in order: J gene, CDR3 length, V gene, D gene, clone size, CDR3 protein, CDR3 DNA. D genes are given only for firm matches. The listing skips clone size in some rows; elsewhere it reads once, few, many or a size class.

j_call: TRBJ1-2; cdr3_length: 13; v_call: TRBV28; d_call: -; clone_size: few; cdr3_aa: CASRRDGIYGYTF; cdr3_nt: TGTGCCAGCCGGAGGGATGGTATCTATGGCTACACCTTC
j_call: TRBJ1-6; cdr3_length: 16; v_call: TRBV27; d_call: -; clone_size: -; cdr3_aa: CASRSARTVKGSPLHF; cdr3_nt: TGTGCCAGCAGGAGTGCCAGGACGGTGAAAGGTTCACCCCTCCACTTT
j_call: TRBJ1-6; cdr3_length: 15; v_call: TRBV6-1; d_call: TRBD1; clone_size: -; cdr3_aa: CASRRQGSYNSPLHF; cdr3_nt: TGTGCCAGCAGGCGACAGGGATCCTATAATTCACCCCTCCACTTT
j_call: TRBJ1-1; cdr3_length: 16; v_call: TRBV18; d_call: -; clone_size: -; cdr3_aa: CASSHREIDADTEAFF; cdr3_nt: TGTGCCAGCTCACACCGGGAGATCGATGCGGACACTGAAGCTTTCTTT
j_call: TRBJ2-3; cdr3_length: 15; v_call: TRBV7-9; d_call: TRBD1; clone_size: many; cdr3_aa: CASSLGTGGSDTQYF; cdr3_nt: TGTGCCAGCAGCTTGGGGACAGGAGGATCAGATACGCAGTATTTT
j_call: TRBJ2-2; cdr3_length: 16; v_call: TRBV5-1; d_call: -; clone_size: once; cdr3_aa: CASSLVARSNTGELFF; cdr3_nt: TGCGCCAGCAGCTTGGTCGCGCGGTCAAACACCGGGGAGCTGTTTTTT
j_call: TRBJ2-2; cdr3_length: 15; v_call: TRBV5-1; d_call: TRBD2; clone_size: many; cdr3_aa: CASSLAGGGTGELFF; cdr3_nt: TGCGCCAGCAGCTTAGCGGGAGGAGGCACCGGGGAGCTGTTTTTT
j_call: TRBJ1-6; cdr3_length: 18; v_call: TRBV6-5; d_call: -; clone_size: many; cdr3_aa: CASSYYRAHGTTNSPLHF; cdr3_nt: TGTGCCAGCAGTTATTACCGGGCGCACGGGACAACTAATTCACCCCTCCACTTT
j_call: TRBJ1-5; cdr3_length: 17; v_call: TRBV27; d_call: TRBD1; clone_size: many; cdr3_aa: CASSLSGQVGLDQPQHF; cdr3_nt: TGTGCCAGCAGTTTATCGGGACAGGTTGGGCTGGATCAGCCCCAGCATTTT
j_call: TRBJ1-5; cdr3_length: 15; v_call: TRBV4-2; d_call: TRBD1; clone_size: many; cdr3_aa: CASSQFGTGDQPQHF; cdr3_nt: TGTGCCAGCAGCCAATTCGGGACAGGAGATCAGCCCCAGCATTTT
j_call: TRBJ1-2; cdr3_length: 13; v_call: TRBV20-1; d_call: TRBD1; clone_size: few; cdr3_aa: CSAKAGGDYGYTF; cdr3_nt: TGCAGTGCTAAGGCAGGGGGCGACTATGGCTACACCTTC
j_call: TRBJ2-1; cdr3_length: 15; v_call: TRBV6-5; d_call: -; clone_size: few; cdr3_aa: CASSYLGTSDNEQFF; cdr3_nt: TGTGCCAGCAGTTACTTGGGAACCTCGGACAATGAGCAGTTCTTC
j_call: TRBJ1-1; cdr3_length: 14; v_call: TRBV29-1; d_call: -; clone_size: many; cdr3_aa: CSDRQPPMNTEAFF; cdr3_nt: TGCAGCGATAGACAGCCCCCAATGAACACTGAAGCTTTCTTT
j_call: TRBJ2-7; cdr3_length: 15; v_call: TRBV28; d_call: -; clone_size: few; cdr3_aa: CASRNLRDSSYEQYF; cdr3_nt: TGTGCCAGCAGAAATCTTCGGGACTCGTCCTACGAGCAGTACTTC
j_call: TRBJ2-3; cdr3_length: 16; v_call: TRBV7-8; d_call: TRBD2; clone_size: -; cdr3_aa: CASRRGTSGGADTQYF; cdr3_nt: TGTGCCAGCAGAAGAGGGACTAGCGGGGGCGCAGATACGCAGTATTTT
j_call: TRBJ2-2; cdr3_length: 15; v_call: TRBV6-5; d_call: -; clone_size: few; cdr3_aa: CASSYNTPGTGELFF; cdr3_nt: TGTGCCAGCAGTTACAACACTCCGGGCACCGGGGAGCTGTTTTTT
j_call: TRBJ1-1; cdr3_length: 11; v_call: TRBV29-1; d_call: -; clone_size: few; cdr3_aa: CSVGVGAEAFF; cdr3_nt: TGCAGCGTTGGTGTGGGGGCTGAAGCTTTCTTT
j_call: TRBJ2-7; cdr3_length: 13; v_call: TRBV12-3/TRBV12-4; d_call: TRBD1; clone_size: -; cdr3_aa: CASSFRQGAEQYF; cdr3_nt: TGTGCCAGCAGTTTTCGGCAGGGGGCCGAGCAGTACTTC
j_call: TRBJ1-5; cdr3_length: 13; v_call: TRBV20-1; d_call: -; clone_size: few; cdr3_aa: CSASPPGVQPQHF; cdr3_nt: TGCAGTGCTAGCCCCCCCGGTGTCCAACCCCAGCATTTT
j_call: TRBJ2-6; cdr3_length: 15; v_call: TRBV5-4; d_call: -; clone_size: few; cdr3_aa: CASSRTLSGANVLTF; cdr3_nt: TGTGCCAGCAGCCGGACCCTCTCTGGGGCCAACGTCCTGACTTTC
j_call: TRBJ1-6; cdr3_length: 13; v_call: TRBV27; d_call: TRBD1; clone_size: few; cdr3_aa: CASRGTANSPLHF; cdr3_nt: TGTGCCAGCAGAGGGACAGCCAATTCACCCCTCCACTTT
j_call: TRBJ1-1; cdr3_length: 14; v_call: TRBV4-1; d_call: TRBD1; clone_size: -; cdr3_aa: CASSPGQQNTEAFF; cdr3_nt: TGCGCCAGCAGCCCGGGACAGCAGAACACTGAAGCTTTCTTT